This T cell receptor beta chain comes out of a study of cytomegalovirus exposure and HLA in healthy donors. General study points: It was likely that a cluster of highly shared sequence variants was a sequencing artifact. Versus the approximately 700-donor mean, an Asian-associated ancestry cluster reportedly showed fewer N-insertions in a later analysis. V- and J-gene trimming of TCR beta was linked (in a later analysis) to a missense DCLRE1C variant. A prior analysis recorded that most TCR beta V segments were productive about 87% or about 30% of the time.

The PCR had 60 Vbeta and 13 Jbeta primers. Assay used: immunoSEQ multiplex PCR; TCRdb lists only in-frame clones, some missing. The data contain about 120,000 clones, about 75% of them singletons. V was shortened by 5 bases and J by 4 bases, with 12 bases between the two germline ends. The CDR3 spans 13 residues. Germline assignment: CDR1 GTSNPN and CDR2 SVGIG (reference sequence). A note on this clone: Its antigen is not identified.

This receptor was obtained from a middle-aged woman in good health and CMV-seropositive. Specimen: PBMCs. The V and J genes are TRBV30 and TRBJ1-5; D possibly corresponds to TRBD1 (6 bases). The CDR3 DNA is TGTGCCTGGGCCAACAGGGATAATCAGCCCCAGCATTTT. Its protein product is CAWANRDNQPQHF.